This TCR beta chain was identified during a study of T cell changes during pregnancy in multiple sclerosis. Libraries were prepared by immunoSEQ multiplex PCR; TCRdb keeps only in-frame clonotypes and omits some of them. The sample contains about 66,000 clones, 91% of which appear only once. The CDR3 is made up of 16 amino acids. Losses at the gene ends were 5 bases for V and 4 bases for J; bases not matched to a gene: 8. Per germline, CDR1 SGHNT and CDR2 YENEEA. This TCR was recovered from a female donor with multiple sclerosis, enrolled in a pregnancy study. Sample: CD8+ T cells from peripheral blood mononuclear cells, taken before pregnancy. This sequence joins TRBV11-3 and TRBJ2-2; 9 bases fit TRBD2. The CDR3 loop is CASSPAGGVSTGELFF. CDR3 sequence (DNA): TGTGCCAGCAGCCCAGCGGGGGGCGTTAGCACCGGGGAGCTGTTTTTT.